Shown below are 13 T cell receptor beta chains from a single sample sequenced in a study of T cell responses to AZD1222 COVID-19 vaccine. Profiling relied on immunoSEQ multiplex PCR, and the TCRdb table lists in-frame clones only, not all of them. The table lists about 100,000 clones, 80% to 90% of them singletons. Material: peripheral blood, obtained on day 0 of AZD1222 vaccination. These receptors were taken from an adult in good health.

The chain uses TRBV7-3 and TRBJ1-2; D not certain. The CDR3 totals 16 residues. Germline CDR1 is SGHTA and CDR2 is FQGTGA. The V end was cut by 2 bases, the J end by 6 bases, with 19 bases between. The CDR3 DNA is TGTGCCAGCAGCTTACAGCCTGCAGGTGACGTGGATGGCTACACCTTC. Its translation is CASSLQPAGDVDGYTF. The whole variable domain, remainder taken from reference TRBV7-3 and TRBJ1-2, is GAGVSQTPSNKVTEKGKYVELRCDPISGHTALYWYRQSLGQGPEFLIYFQGTGAADDSGLPNDRFFAVRPEGSVSTLKIQRTERGDSAVYLCASSLQPAGDVDGYTFGSGTRLTVV.

This clone has only one observation. The V and J genes are TRBV27 and TRBJ1-3; 7 bases are shared with TRBD1. The CDR3 has 15 amino acids. V shed 4 bases, J shed 2 bases, and the junction held 5 bases outside the gene matches. Germline V gene lookup returns CDR1 MNHEY and CDR2 SMNVEV (reference sequence). The CDR3, as DNA: TGTGCCAGCAGTTCGACAGGGAGGACTGGAAACACCATATATTTT. Encoded protein: CASSSTGRTGNTIYF.

This clone was observed a few times. The chain recombines TRBV5-1 with TRBJ2-2, with 7 bases aligning to TRBD2. Germline loops: CDR1 SGHRS, CDR2 YFSETQ. CDR3 length: 13 residues. The V segment lost 3 bases and the J segment 7 bases; nucleotides outside the gene matches: 3. The CDR3 loop is CASSSGLVGELFF. DNA of the CDR3: TGCGCCAGCAGCTCCGGACTAGTCGGGGAGCTGTTTTTT.

The V call is TRBV3-1 (or the pseudogene TRBV3-2), the J call TRBJ1-3; D might be TRBD1 (6 bases). Germline-derived CDR1 and CDR2 are LGHDT and YNNKEL (reference sequence). This CDR3 is 19 amino acids long. The V end was cut by 3 bases, the J end by 2 bases, with 23 bases between. The CDR3 DNA follows: TGTGCCAGCAGCCATCCGGGGACGGGGGGCGCGGGGCCTGGAAACACCATATATTTT. This encodes CASSHPGTGGAGPGNTIYF.

This chain uses TRBV6-6 with TRBJ2-5, with 15 bases aligning to TRBD2. The J segment lost 1 base and the V segment lost 5 bases, leaving 8 bases of the junction unmatched. Germline assignment: CDR1 MNHNY and CDR2 SVGAGI (reference sequence). The CDR3 spans 18 residues. The CDR3 region is CASSRGLAGGRGQETQYF. CDR3 DNA sequence: TGTGCCAGCAGTCGTGGACTAGCGGGGGGGCGGGGCCAAGAGACCCAGTACTTC.

The chain links TRBV6-5 to TRBJ2-5; D is uncertain. The CDR3 has 14 amino acids. V was cut by 0 bases and J by 2 bases, with 7 bases left in between. The germline V gene has CDR1 MNHEY and CDR2 SVGAGI. CDR3 protein: CASSYSWEQETQYF. The DNA of the CDR3 is TGTGCCAGCAGTTACTCGTGGGAACAAGAGACCCAGTACTTC.

The V gene is TRBV18, the J gene TRBJ2-2; tentatively, D is TRBD1 (6 bases). The CDR3 runs 16 residues. Deletions cut 4 bases from V and 0 bases from J, with 12 bases between. CDR1 is KGHSH and CDR2 is LQKENI in the germline V gene. The CDR3 nucleotides are TGTGCCAGCTCACACACTCGGACAGCGAACACCGGGGAGCTGTTTTTT. This codes for CASSHTRTANTGELFF.

The chain combines TRBV30 with TRBJ1-6; the match to TRBD1 covers 7 bases. Germline values: CDR1 GTSNPN, CDR2 SVGIG (reference sequence). CDR3 length: 15 amino acids. Trimming removed 3 bases from V and 9 bases from J; junction bases left unmatched: 11. The CDR3 DNA is TGTGCCTGGAGGGGGGCAGACAGGGAAGTTTCACCCCTCCACTTT. Its protein is CAWRGADREVSPLHF. Complete variable domain (other parts from reference TRBV30 and TRBJ1-6): SQTIHQWPATLVQPVGSPLSLECTVEGTSNPNLYWYRQAAGRGLQLLFYSVGIGQISSEVPQNLSASRPQDRQFILSSKKLLLSDSGFYLCAWRGADREVSPLHFGNGTRLTVT.

The chain joins TRBV4-2 to TRBJ1-2; 12 bases line up with TRBD1. Trimming removed 3 bases from V and 5 bases from J; junction bases left unmatched: 4. The CDR3 runs 15 residues. The germline V gene has CDR1 LGHNA and CDR2 YNFKEQ. CDR3 sequence reads: CASSQPGQGAYGYTF. The CDR3 bases are TGTGCCAGCAGCCAGCCGGGACAGGGGGCTTATGGCTACACCTTC.

CDR3 sequence reads: CASSVGPFGTTTTSTDTQYF. The CDR3, as DNA: TGTGCCAGCAGCGTTGGTCCGTTCGGTACAACTACCACTAGCACAGATACGCAGTATTTT. The chain is built from TRBV9 and TRBJ2-3; D remains unclear. Trimming cost V 2 bases and J 0 bases, with 25 bases left between them. Germline CDR1 and CDR2: SGDLS and YYNGEE. This CDR3 comprises 20 residues.

The chain links TRBV10-2 to TRBJ1-5; D is ambiguous. Trimming removed 5 bases at V and 1 base at J, with 12 bases between. CDR1 is WSHSY, CDR2 SAAADI, per germline. The CDR3 consists of 15 residues. CDR3 sequence: CASSSDRRSNQPQHF. The CDR3 DNA sequence: TGCGCCAGCAGTTCGGACCGAAGAAGCAATCAGCCCCAGCATTTT.

Regarding this clone: The identical CDR3 is also encoded by other nucleotide sequences in the sample. This chain links TRBV7-2 with TRBJ1-2; TRBD1 aligns across 7 bases. The CDR3 is 13 amino acids. CDR1 is SGHTA and CDR2 is FQGNSA in the germline V gene. J gave up 3 bases and V 5 bases, and 3 bases lay outside the gene matches. The CDR3 sequence is CASSLDRDYGYTF. CDR3 sequence (DNA): TGTGCCAGCAGCCTAGACAGGGACTATGGCTACACCTTC.

V is TRBV6-5 and J is TRBJ1-4; 11 bases are a match to TRBD1. Germline lookup yields CDR1 MNHEY and CDR2 SVGAGI. The CDR3 spans 15 residues. V gave up 4 bases and J gave up 7 bases; unmatched junction bases: 5. Here the CDR3 reads CASSLDRGRVEKLFF. As DNA, the CDR3 is TGTGCCAGCAGTTTGGACAGGGGGCGGGTTGAAAAACTGTTTTTT.